Listed below are T cell receptor beta chains from one sample, sequenced in a study of blood T cell repertoires in COVID-19. The protocol was immunoSEQ multiplex PCR, while the TCRdb copy is restricted to in-frame clones and leaves out a portion. Among more than 200,000 clones listed, around 85% were seen once. The sequencing input was peripheral blood. The receptors here all came from a man at least 80 years old with acute or convalescent COVID-19. Each CDR3 is given with its conserved first and last residue. A D gene is named only where the DNA matches it firmly. Size is stated for part of the rows, as once, few or many counts, or as a class when the clone is expanded.

CDR3 protein	CDR3 DNA	D gene	clone size	V gene	J gene
CASSLRTPGGDTEAFF	TGTGCCAGCAGCTTACGGACGCCGGGCGGGGACACTGAAGCTTTCTTT	NA	NA	TRBV7-9	TRBJ1-1
CASSPNRLRYEQFF	TGTGCCAGCAGCCCTAACAGGCTGCGGTATGAGCAGTTCTTC	NA	NA	TRBV3-1/TRBV3-2	TRBJ2-1
CASSSLWRGNTEAFF	TGTGCCAGCAGCTCCCTTTGGAGGGGGAACACTGAAGCTTTCTTT	NA	once	TRBV7-9	TRBJ1-1
CATRGNEHEQYF	TGTGCCACGCGGGGGAATGAACACGAGCAGTACTTC	TRBD2	once	TRBV28	TRBJ2-7
CATLGHRNYGYTF	TGTGCCACCCTAGGACACCGAAACTATGGCTACACCTTC	NA	NA	TRBV28	TRBJ1-2
CATSGYRGLWNEQFF	TGTGCCACCAGCGGGTACAGGGGGCTCTGGAATGAGCAGTTCTTC	TRBD1	NA	TRBV15	TRBJ2-1
CASSLVASGGSYNEQFF	TGCGCCAGCAGCTTGGTGGCTAGCGGGGGGTCCTACAATGAGCAGTTCTTC	TRBD2	NA	TRBV5-1	TRBJ2-1
CASQTPTRSRVNYEQYF	TGTGCCAGCCAGACACCTACACGCAGCAGAGTGAACTACGAGCAGTACTTC	NA	few	TRBV28	TRBJ2-7
CASLLQGSGRGYEQYF	TGTGCCAGCCTCCTGCAGGGTAGCGGGAGAGGTTACGAGCAGTACTTC	TRBD2	NA	TRBV2	TRBJ2-7
CASSLGVHSNQPQHF	TGTGCCAGCAGTCTCGGAGTCCATAGCAATCAGCCCCAGCATTTT	NA	NA	TRBV3-1/TRBV3-2	TRBJ1-5
CASSPQGQALSGANVLTF	TGTGCCAGCAGTCCCCAGGGACAGGCCCTCTCTGGGGCCAACGTCCTGACTTTC	TRBD1	NA	TRBV28	TRBJ2-6
CASTLQGAFGGYTF	TGTGCCAGCACCTTACAGGGGGCGTTTGGTGGCTACACCTTC	TRBD1	NA	TRBV5-4	TRBJ1-2
CASSFTGGEQPQHF	TGTGCCAGCAGCTTTACAGGGGGGGAGCAGCCCCAGCATTTT	TRBD1	NA	TRBV2	TRBJ1-5
CASSSGVYEQYF	TGTGCCAGCAGTTCCGGGGTTTACGAGCAGTACTTC	NA	once	TRBV6-1	TRBJ2-7
CASSRDRGSADTQYF	TGTGCCAGCAGCCGGGACAGGGGCAGCGCAGATACGCAGTATTTT	TRBD1	NA	TRBV4-2	TRBJ2-3
CASGHPGLFYEQYF	TGTGCTAGTGGTCATCCGGGACTCTTCTACGAGCAGTACTTC	NA	NA	TRBV12-5	TRBJ2-7
CASSQEMLGTEAFF	TGTGCCAGCAGCCAGGAGATGTTGGGCACTGAAGCTTTCTTT	NA	NA	TRBV4-2	TRBJ1-1
CSVEVPRRGLGEQYF	TGCAGCGTTGAAGTCCCCCGTAGGGGCTTGGGGGAGCAGTACTTC	NA	many	TRBV29-1	TRBJ2-7
CASSYSWTSNEQFF	TGTGCCAGCAGTTACTCATGGACTAGCAATGAGCAGTTCTTC	TRBD2	NA	TRBV6-5	TRBJ2-1
CASSPAGGEAFF	TGTGCCAGCAGCCCCGCAGGGGGCGAAGCTTTCTTT	TRBD1	NA	TRBV27	TRBJ1-1
CASSLAQGALNEQFF	TGTGCCAGCAGTTTAGCGCAGGGGGCGCTGAATGAGCAGTTCTTC	TRBD1	NA	TRBV27	TRBJ2-1
CASSDAGTGRTNEKLFF	TGTGCCAGCAGTGATGCCGGGACAGGAAGAACTAATGAAAAACTGTTTTTT	TRBD1	NA	TRBV2	TRBJ1-4
CASSSAWTGGSNQPQHF	TGTGCCAGTAGTTCCGCCTGGACAGGGGGTAGCAATCAGCCCCAGCATTTT	TRBD1	NA	TRBV19	TRBJ1-5
CASSLTPSSGANVLTF	TGTGCCAGCAGCTTAACCCCCAGTTCTGGGGCCAACGTCCTGACTTTC	NA	once	TRBV7-9	TRBJ2-6
CASKRERGGTDTQYF	TGTGCCAGCAAGCGGGAGAGAGGGGGCACAGATACGCAGTATTTT	TRBD2	NA	TRBV6-5	TRBJ2-3
CASSLNRDRFAGELFF	TGTGCCAGCAGCCTTAACCGGGACAGGTTCGCCGGGGAGCTGTTTTTT	TRBD1	NA	TRBV11-3	TRBJ2-2
CASSTTAYNEQFF	TGTGCCAGTAGTACGACAGCCTACAATGAGCAGTTCTTC	NA	NA	TRBV19	TRBJ2-1